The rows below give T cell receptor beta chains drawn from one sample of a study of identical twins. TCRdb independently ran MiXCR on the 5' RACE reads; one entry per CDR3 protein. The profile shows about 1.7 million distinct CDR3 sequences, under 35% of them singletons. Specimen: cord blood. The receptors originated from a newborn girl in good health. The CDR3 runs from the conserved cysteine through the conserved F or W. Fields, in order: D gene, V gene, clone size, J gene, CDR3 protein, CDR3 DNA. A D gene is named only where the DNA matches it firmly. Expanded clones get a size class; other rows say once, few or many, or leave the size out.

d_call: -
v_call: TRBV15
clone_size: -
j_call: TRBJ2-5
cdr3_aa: CATSRDPTGLGQYF
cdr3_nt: TGTGCCACCAGCAGAGATCCCACAGGGTTAGGGCAGTACTTC

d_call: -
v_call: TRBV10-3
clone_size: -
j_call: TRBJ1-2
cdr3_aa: CATSESGSNYGYTF
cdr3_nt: TGTGCCACCAGTGAGTCAGGGTCTAACTATGGCTACACCTTC

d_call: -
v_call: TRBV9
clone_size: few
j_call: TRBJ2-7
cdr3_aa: CASSVGLPNYEQYF
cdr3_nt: TGTGCCAGCAGCGTAGGACTTCCAAACTACGAGCAGTACTTC

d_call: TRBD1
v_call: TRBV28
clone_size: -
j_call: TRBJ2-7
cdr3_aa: CASSLTGGPPYEQYF
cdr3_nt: TGTGCCAGCAGTTTAACAGGGGGCCCCCCCTACGAGCAGTACTTC

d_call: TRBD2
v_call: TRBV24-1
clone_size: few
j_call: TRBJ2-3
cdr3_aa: CATRAGTSVRDTQYF
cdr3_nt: TGTGCCACAAGAGCCGGGACTAGCGTGAGAGATACGCAGTATTTT

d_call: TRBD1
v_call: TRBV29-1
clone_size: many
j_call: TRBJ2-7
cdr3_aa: CSVEARDRVSYEQYF
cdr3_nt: TGCAGCGTTGAAGCCAGGGACAGGGTTTCCTACGAGCAGTACTTC

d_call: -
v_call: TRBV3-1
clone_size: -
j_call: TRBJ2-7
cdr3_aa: CASSRGDFQTQNF
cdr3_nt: TGTGCCAGCAGCCGTGGGGACTTCCAGACCCAGAACTTC

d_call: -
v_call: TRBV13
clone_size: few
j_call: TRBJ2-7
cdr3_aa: CASSLLGGSYNEQYF
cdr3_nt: TGTGCCAGCAGCTTACTGGGGGGCTCCTACAATGAGCAGTACTTC

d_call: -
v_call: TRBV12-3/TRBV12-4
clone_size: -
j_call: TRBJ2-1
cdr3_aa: CASSLKSGAYNEQFF
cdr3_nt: TGTGCCAGCAGTTTAAAAAGCGGCGCCTACAATGAGCAGTTCTTC

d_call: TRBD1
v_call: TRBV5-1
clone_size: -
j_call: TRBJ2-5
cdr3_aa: CAKDRGLTSETQYF
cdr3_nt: TGCGCCAAAGACAGGGGACTGACAAGCGAGACCCAGTACTTC

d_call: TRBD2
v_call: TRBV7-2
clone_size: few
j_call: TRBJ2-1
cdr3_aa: CASSLGFRTSVDEQFF
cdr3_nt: TGTGCCAGCAGCTTAGGGTTCCGGACTAGCGTCGATGAGCAGTTCTTC

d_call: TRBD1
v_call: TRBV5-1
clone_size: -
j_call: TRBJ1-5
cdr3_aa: CASSRQGEQPQHF
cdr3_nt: TGCGCCAGCTCCCGACAGGGGGAACAGCCCCAGCATTTT

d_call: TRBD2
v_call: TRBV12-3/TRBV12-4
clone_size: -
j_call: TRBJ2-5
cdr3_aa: CASSLYIGLEETQYF
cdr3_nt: TGTGCCAGCAGTCTATACATCGGACTAGAAGAGACCCAGTACTTC

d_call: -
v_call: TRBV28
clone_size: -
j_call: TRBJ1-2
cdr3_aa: CASMGPRFYGYTF
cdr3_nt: TGTGCCAGCATGGGGCCCCGCTTCTATGGCTACACCTTC

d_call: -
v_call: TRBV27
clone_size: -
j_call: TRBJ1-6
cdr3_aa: CEAREPLHF
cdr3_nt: TGTGAAGCCAGGGAGCCCCTCCACTTT

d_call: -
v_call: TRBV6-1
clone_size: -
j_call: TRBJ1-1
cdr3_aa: CASSEGYRVVAEAFF
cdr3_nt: TGTGCCAGCAGTGAAGGGTACAGGGTTGTAGCTGAAGCTTTCTTT

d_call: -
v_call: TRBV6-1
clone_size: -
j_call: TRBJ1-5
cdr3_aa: CASSEVTNQPQHF
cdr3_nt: TGTGCCAGCAGTGAAGTTACCAATCAGCCCCAGCATTTT

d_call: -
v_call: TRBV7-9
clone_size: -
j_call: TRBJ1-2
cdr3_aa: CASGSSYGYTF
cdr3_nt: TGTGCCAGCGGGTCTTCCTATGGCTACACCTTC

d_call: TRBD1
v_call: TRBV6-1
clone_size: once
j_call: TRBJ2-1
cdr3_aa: CASLRDRGWGEQFF
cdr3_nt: TGTGCCAGCTTACGGGACAGGGGGTGGGGTGAGCAGTTCTTC

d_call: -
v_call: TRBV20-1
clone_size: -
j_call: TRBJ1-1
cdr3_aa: CSARDLGGSHTEAFF
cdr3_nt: TGCAGTGCTAGAGATCTCGGAGGCTCCCACACTGAAGCTTTCTTT

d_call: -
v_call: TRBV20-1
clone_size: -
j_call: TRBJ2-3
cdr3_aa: CSARGGGAVWITDTQYF
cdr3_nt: TGCAGTGCTAGAGGTGGGGGGGCCGTTTGGATCACAGATACGCAGTATTTT

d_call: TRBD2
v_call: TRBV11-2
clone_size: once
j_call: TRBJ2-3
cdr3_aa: CASSLELAGTLSTDTQYF
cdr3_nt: TGTGCCAGCAGCTTAGAACTAGCGGGGACCCTAAGCACAGATACGCAGTATTTT

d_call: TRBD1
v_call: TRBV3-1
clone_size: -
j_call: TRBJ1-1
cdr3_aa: CASSSRDRAPEAFF
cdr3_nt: TGTGCCAGCAGCTCCCGGGACAGGGCTCCTGAAGCTTTCTTT

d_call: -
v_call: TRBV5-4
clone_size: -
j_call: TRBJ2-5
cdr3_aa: CASSWPVGAGSYEQYF
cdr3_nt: TGTGCCAGCAGCTGGCCTGTGGGGGCGGGGAGCTATGAGCAGTACTTC

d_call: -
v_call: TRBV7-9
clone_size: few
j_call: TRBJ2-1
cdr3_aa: CASRPRGAPYNEQFF
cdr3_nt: TGTGCCAGCAGACCTCGGGGGGCACCGTACAATGAGCAGTTCTTC

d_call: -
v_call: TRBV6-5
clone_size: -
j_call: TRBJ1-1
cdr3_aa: CASSYGVLTEAIRSEAFF
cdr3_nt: TGTGCCAGCAGTTACGGAGTCCTGACAGAGGCTATTAGGTCTGAAGCTTTCTTT

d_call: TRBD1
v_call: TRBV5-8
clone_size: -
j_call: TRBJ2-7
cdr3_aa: CASSLFPGQTYEQYF
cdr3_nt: TGTGCCAGCAGCTTGTTCCCGGGACAGACCTACGAGCAGTACTTC

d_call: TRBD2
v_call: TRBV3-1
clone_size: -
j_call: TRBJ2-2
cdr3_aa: CASSQPSGSGDGELFF
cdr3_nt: TGTGCCAGCAGCCAACCTAGCGGGAGTGGTGACGGGGAGCTGTTTTTT

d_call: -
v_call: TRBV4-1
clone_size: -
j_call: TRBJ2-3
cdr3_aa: CASSPVGVSTDTQYF
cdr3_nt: TGCGCCAGCAGCCCCGTCGGGGTAAGCACAGATACGCAGTATTTT

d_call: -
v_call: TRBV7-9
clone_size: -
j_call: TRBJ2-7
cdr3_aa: CASSLVSADSYEQYF
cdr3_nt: TGTGCCAGCAGCTTAGTGTCGGCAGACTCCTACGAGCAGTACTTC

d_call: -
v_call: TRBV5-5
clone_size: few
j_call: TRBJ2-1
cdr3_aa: CASSLGQSHNEQFF
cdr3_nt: TGTGCCAGCAGCTTGGGTCAGAGCCACAATGAGCAGTTCTTC

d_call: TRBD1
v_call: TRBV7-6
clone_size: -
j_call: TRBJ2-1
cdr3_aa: CASSFCRGPYNEQFF
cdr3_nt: TGTGCCAGCAGCTTTTGCAGGGGGCCCTACAATGAGCAGTTCTTC

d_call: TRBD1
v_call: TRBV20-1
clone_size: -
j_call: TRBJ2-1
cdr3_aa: CSAVGTGWVEQFF
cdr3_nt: TGCAGTGCTGTGGGGACAGGGTGGGTAGAGCAGTTCTTC

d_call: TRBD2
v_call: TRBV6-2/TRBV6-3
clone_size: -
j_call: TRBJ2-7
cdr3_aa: CASSLTSDFYEQYF
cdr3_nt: TGTGCCAGCAGTCTGACTAGCGATTTTTACGAGCAGTACTTC

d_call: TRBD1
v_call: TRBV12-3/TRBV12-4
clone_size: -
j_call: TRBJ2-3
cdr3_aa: CASSKTTGADTQYF
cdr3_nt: TGTGCCAGCAGCAAGACTACAGGGGCAGATACGCAGTATTTT

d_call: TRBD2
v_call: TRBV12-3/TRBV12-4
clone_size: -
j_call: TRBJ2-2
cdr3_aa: CASSLRGRADGELFF
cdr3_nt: TGTGCCAGCAGTTTACGTGGGAGGGCCGACGGGGAGCTGTTTTTT

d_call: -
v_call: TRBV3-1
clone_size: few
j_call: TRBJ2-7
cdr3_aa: CASSPDTLAYEQYF
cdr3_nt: TGTGCCAGCAGCCCGGACACCCTTGCCTACGAGCAGTACTTC

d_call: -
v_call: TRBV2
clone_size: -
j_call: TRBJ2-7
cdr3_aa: CASSEELPYEQYF
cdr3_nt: TGTGCCAGCAGTGAAGAGCTCCCCTACGAGCAGTACTTC

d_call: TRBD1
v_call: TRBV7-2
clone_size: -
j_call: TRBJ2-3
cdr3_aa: CASSLLGTGGRYTQYF
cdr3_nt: TGTGCCAGCAGCTTATTGGGGACAGGGGGCCGGTATACGCAGTATTTT

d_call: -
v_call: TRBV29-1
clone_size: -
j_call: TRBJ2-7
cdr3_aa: CSVRGFQLYEQYF
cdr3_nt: TGCAGCGTCCGGGGCTTCCAGCTATACGAGCAGTACTTC

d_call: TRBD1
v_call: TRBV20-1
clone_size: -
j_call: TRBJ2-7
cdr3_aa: CSARGTVPYEQYF
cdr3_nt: TGCAGTGCTAGGGGGACAGTTCCCTACGAGCAGTACTTC

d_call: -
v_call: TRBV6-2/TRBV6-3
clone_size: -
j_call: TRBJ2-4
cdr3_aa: CASSYSLGRAKNIQYF
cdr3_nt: TGTGCCAGCAGTTACTCGTTGGGTAGGGCCAAAAACATTCAGTACTTC

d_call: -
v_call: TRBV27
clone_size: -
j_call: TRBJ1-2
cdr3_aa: CASSLNPFGYTF
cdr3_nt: TGTGCCAGCAGTTTAAACCCCTTTGGCTACACCTTC

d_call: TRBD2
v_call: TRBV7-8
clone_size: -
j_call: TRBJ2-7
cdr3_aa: CASSTTGTNYEQSF
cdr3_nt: TGTGCCAGCAGCACAACCGGGACTAACTACGAGCAGTCCTTC

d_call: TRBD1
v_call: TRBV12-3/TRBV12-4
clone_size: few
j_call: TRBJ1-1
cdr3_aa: CASYPTGGSEAFF
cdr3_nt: TGTGCCAGCTACCCGACAGGGGGCAGCGAAGCTTTCTTT

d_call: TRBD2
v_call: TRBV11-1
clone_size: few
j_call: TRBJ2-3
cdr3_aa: CASSRHLAGTSWLAGTDTQYF
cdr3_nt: TGTGCCAGCAGCCGACACCTCGCGGGGACTAGTTGGTTAGCTGGCACAGATACGCAGTATTTT

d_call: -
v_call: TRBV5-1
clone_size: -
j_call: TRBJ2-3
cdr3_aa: CASRPGVRPDTQYF
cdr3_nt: TGCGCCAGCCGCCCGGGAGTCCGCCCAGATACGCAGTATTTT

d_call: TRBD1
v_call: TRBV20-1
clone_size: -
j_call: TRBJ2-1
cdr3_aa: CGAEPMYIVGTGVPEYNEQFF
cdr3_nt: TGCGGTGCCGAACCAATGTACATTGTGGGGACAGGAGTCCCCGAGTACAATGAGCAGTTCTTC

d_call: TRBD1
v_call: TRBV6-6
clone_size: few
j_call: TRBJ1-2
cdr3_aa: CASSPSGQGNGYTF
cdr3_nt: TGTGCCAGCAGTCCCTCGGGACAGGGGAATGGCTACACCTTC

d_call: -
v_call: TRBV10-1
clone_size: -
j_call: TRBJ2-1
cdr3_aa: CASSLGQRSSYNEQFF
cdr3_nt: TGCGCCAGCAGCCTCGGACAGCGAAGCTCCTACAATGAGCAGTTCTTC

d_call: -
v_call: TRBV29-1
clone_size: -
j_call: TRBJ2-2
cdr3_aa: CSVRAHLTGELFF
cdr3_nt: TGCAGCGTTAGGGCTCACCTCACCGGGGAGCTGTTTTTT

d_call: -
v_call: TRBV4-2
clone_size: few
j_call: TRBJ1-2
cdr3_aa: CASSQREYGYTF
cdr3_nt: TGTGCCAGCAGCCAAAGAGAGTATGGCTACACCTTC

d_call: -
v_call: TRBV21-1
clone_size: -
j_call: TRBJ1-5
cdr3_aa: CASSNTDWGEPQHF
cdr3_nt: TGTGCCAGCAGCAATACCGATTGGGGCGAGCCCCAGCATTTT